What follows are 2 T cell receptor beta chains derived from one specimen sequenced in a study of T cells in Graves' hyperthyroidism and ophthalmopathy (dated by TCRdb to between 2017 and 2020). The library was generated by multiplex PCR. The run used an Illumina HiSeq 2000. The TCR beta CDR3 regions were amplified from the RNA transcripts. The TCR CDR3 was subjected to a first round of RT-PCR using the HTBI primer set and the Qiagen OneStep RT-PCR kit. The public reads were reprocessed in TCRdb via fastp at Q25 and MiXCR, keeping in-frame beta chains. Identical CDR3 proteins give one entry, which carries the most common genes and DNA. Across this sample there are a few hundred thousand distinct CDR3 sequences, with 15% to 20% seen only once. The ten most abundant clones make up 17% of the sample. Specimen: blood. These receptor sequences come from a woman between 18 and 29 years old with Graves' ophthalmopathy.

Only a few counts were recorded for this clonotype. This rearrangement joins TRBV6-1 to TRBJ1-2; 7 bases fit TRBD1. Trimming at V came to 7 bases and at J to 8 bases, leaving 7 bases not matched to a gene. CDR3 length: 12 residues. CDR1 MNHNS and CDR2 SASEGT come from the germline V gene. Here the CDR3 reads CASKEGARGYTF. The CDR3 DNA sequence: TGTGCCAGCAAGGAGGGGGCGAGGGGCTACACCTTC.

Many counts were recorded for this clonotype. The rearrangement uses TRBV28 and TRBJ2-3; 8 bases line up with TRBD2. J lost 0 bases, V lost 6 bases, and 11 bases had no gene match. Germline assignment: CDR1 MDHEN and CDR2 SYDVKM. This CDR3 is built from 17 residues. The CDR3 spells CASSSSSGTTSTDTQYF. The CDR3, as DNA: TGTGCCAGCAGCTCAAGTAGCGGGACGACTAGCACAGATACGCAGTATTTT.